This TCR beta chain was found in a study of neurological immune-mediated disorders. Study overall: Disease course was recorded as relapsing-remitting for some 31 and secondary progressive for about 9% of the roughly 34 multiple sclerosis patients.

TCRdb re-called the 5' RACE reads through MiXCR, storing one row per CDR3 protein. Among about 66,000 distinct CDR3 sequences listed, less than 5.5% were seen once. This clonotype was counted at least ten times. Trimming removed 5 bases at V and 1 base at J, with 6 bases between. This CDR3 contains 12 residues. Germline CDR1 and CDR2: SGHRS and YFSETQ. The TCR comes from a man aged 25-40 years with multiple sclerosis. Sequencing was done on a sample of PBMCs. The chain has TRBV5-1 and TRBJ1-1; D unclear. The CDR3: CASSRANTEAFF. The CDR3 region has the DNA TGCGCCAGCAGTCGGGCGAACACTGAAGCTTTCTTT. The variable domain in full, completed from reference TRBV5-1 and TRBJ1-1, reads KAGVTQTPRYLIKTRGQQVTLSCSPISGHRSVSWYQQTPGQGLQFLFEYFSETQRNKGNFPGRFSGRQFSNSRSEMNVSTLELGDSALYLCASSRANTEAFFGQGTRLTVV.